This T cell receptor (beta chain) was observed in a study of identical twins. Points from the study as a whole: For out-of-frame beta sequences, excess twin sharing was weaker. The study drew conclusions from cross-sectional statistical analysis, not from following the same donors.

This CDR3 is 14 amino acids long. Trimming stripped 5 bases from V and 3 bases from J, with 11 bases between. This clonotype occurred a few times. No antigen is known for it. Among all donors, each was a healthy Caucasian. TCRdb re-called the 5' RACE reads through MiXCR, storing one row per CDR3 protein. Here the sample spans hundreds of thousands of distinct CDR3 sequences, approximately 20% being singletons. The sample was also reused in another study, on yellow fever vaccine responses in identical twins.

The chain recombines TRBV12-3 or TRBV12-4 with TRBJ1-5, with D maybe TRBD1 (5 bases). This TCR was recovered from a young woman in good health. Source material: CD4+ T cells sorted from blood. This CDR3 reads CASSRMGDNQPQHF. In DNA form, the CDR3 reads TGTGCCAGCAGTCGTATGGGGGACAATCAGCCCCAGCATTTT.